These 20 T cell receptor beta chains share one sample of origin, sequenced in a study of blood T cell repertoires in COVID-19. Clones were read by immunoSEQ multiplex PCR, and TCRdb kept only the in-frame ones, dropping some. The data show 200,000 to 250,000 clones, over 80% seen once. The sequenced material came from peripheral blood. The receptors were gathered from a man aged 30 to 45 who had recovered from COVID-19.

In its sample, this clone was seen a few times. The V gene is TRBV7-9, the J gene TRBJ2-7; 7 bases line up with TRBD1. CDR1 and CDR2 (germline): SEHNR, FQNEAQ (reference sequence). V dropped 4 bases and J dropped 9; count of bases not matched to a gene: 15. The CDR3 contains 15 residues. CDR3: CASSSSTGTTGWQYV. The DNA for the CDR3 is TGTGCCAGCAGCTCCTCGACAGGGACCACGGGCTGGCAGTACGTC.

The V and J genes are TRBV10-1 and TRBJ2-5; TRBD1 agrees at 8 bases. V trimming: 3 bases; J trimming: 5 bases; junction bases outside the gene matches: 5. The CDR3 sequence is 14 residues long. Germline loops: CDR1 WNHNN, CDR2 SYGVQD (reference sequence). The chain's CDR3 is CASSDGQGLETQYF. CDR3 sequence (DNA): TGCGCCAGCAGTGACGGACAGGGACTCGAGACCCAGTACTTC.

V and J are TRBV5-1 and TRBJ2-3; 8 bases map to TRBD2. Germline V lookup: CDR1 SGHRS, CDR2 YFSETQ. V shed 0 bases and J 1 base; nucleotides not matched to a gene: 10. The CDR3 extends over 18 amino acids. The CDR3 DNA is TGCGCCAGCAGCTTGGAACCCCCAAGGCGGGGGGGCACAGATACGCAGTATTTT. Translated, it gives CASSLEPPRRGGTDTQYF.

This sequence joins TRBV2 and TRBJ2-5; a weak D match, TRBD2 (5 bases). CDR1 is SNHLY, CDR2 FYNNEI, per germline. The CDR3 covers 14 residues. Trimming left V 6 bases short and J 7 bases short, with 18 bases between. DNA for the CDR3: TGTGCCAGCAGACCAACTAGTACCCTGGGGACCCAGTACTTC. This codes for CASRPTSTLGTQYF.

The V gene is TRBV2, the J gene TRBJ2-3; 11 bases line up with TRBD2. CDR1 is SNHLY and CDR2 is FYNNEI in the germline V gene. After removal of 4 bases from V and 6 bases from J, the junction contained 0 bases not matched to a gene. The CDR3 is made up of 13 amino acids. CDR3 loop: CASSGTSGDTQYF. The CDR3 DNA reads TGTGCCAGCAGTGGGACTAGCGGGGATACGCAGTATTTT.

This clone has a single count. The chain links TRBV2 to TRBJ2-2; the match to TRBD1 covers 10 bases. This CDR3 contains 14 residues. V trimming: 7 bases; J trimming: 7 bases; junction bases outside the gene matches: 6. Germline V gene sequence: CDR1 SNHLY, CDR2 FYNNEI. The CDR3 coding sequence is TGTGCCAGCATAGGGACAGGGGCTAGCGGGGAGCTGTTTTTT. Translated: CASIGTGASGELFF.

J is TRBJ1-2 and V is TRBV27, with TRBD1 matching 7 bases. The length of the CDR3 is 18 residues. The germline V gene has CDR1 MNHEY and CDR2 SMNVEV (reference sequence). Losses at the gene ends were 6 bases for V and 0 bases for J; bases not matched to a gene: 16. CDR3 amino acids: CASSPLGQTNLANYGYTF. DNA for the CDR3: TGTGCCAGCAGCCCACTGGGACAGACTAATTTAGCTAACTATGGCTACACCTTC.

The chain uses TRBV5-4 and TRBJ1-6, with D possibly matching TRBD1 (5 bases). Trimming cost V 3 bases and J 0 bases, with 16 bases left between them. CDR1 SGHNT and CDR2 YYREEE come from the germline V gene (reference sequence). There are 18 residues in the CDR3. Here the CDR3 DNA reads TGTGCCAGCAGCTCAAGGGACTTGCTGAGCTCCTATAATTCACCCCTCCACTTT. Its protein product is CASSSRDLLSSYNSPLHF.

This chain connects TRBV7-9 to TRBJ2-7; maybe TRBD1 (5 bases). From germline, CDR1 is SEHNR and CDR2 FQNEAQ (reference sequence). The CDR3 has 14 amino acids. The V gene lost 1 base and the J gene lost 9 bases, with 16 bases spanning the gap. The CDR3 sequence: CASSLVGAGLVQYF. The CDR3 DNA sequence: TGTGCCAGCAGCTTAGTGGGTGCAGGGTTAGTGCAGTACTTC.

This chain connects TRBV7-3 to TRBJ1-2; possibly TRBD1 for D (6 bases). Per the germline V gene, CDR1 is SGHTA and CDR2 is FQGTGA. The CDR3 consists of 13 residues. V was cut by 4 bases and J by 6 bases, with 12 bases left in between. In DNA, the CDR3 is TGTGCCAGCAGCTCTTCAGGGGCTGATGGCTACACCTTC. This encodes CASSSSGADGYTF.

Regarding this clone: The same CDR3 can be traced to other DNA sequences in this sample. The chain uses TRBV5-1 and TRBJ2-2; 9 nucleotides match TRBD1. The V segment lost 5 bases and the J segment 1 base; nucleotides outside the gene matches: 3. CDR3 length equals 15 residues. CDR1 and CDR2 (germline): SGHRS, YFSETQ. CDR3 loop: CASRGGQGNTGELFF. DNA for the CDR3: TGCGCCAGCAGGGGGGGACAGGGGAACACCGGGGAGCTGTTTTTT.

The genes are TRBV19 and TRBJ2-1; possibly TRBD1 for D (6 bases). Germline V CDR1 and CDR2: LNHDA, SQIVND (reference sequence). V dropped 3 bases and J dropped 2 bases, with 11 bases sitting between them. The CDR3 runs to 15 residues. CDR3 DNA: TGTGCCAGTAGTATTTGGGGGCTTCCCTACAATGAGCAGTTCTTC. This codes for CASSIWGLPYNEQFF.

The chain employs TRBV3-1 (or the pseudogene TRBV3-2) and TRBJ2-3; 8 bases line up with TRBD1. Germline CDR1 is LGHDT and CDR2 is YNNKEL (reference sequence). The J segment lost 0 bases and the V segment lost 4 bases, leaving 3 bases of the junction unmatched. The CDR3 spans 15 residues. CDR3 loop: CASSLTGASTDTQYF. The CDR3 bases are TGTGCCAGCAGCCTGACAGGGGCCAGCACAGATACGCAGTATTTT.

V and J are TRBV28 and TRBJ2-7; no definite D call. Germline V gives CDR1 MDHEN, CDR2 SYDVKM. This CDR3 comprises 9 residues. The CDR3 nucleotides are TGTGCCAGCAGTTACGGGCAGTACGTC. Translated, it gives CASSYGQYV.

The V call is TRBV19, the J call TRBJ2-1; 7 bases agree with TRBD2. There are 17 residues in the CDR3. CDR1 is LNHDA and CDR2 is SQIVND in the germline V gene (reference sequence). V lost 4 bases, J lost 5 bases, and 14 bases stayed unmatched. The CDR3 DNA is TGTGCCAGTAGTAATTTCCCTTTCCGGGGGGTCCACAATGAGCAGTTCTTC. Residues: CASSNFPFRGVHNEQFF.

This clone came up a few times. The chain couples TRBV5-1 to TRBJ2-3; D is perhaps TRBD2 (6 bases). The germline V gene has CDR1 SGHRS and CDR2 YFSETQ. The CDR3 contains 17 residues. Trimming left V 6 bases short and J 1 base short, with 21 bases between. CDR3 in DNA: TGCGCCAGCATTCCGGGGGAGATTAGATCGGGCACAGATACGCAGTATTTT. Protein product: CASIPGEIRSGTDTQYF.

The chain combines TRBV5-1 with TRBJ1-6, with D possibly matching TRBD1 (6 bases). Germline V lookup: CDR1 SGHRS, CDR2 YFSETQ. There are 14 residues in the CDR3. The V gene lost 4 bases and the J gene lost 8 bases, with 13 bases spanning the gap. CDR3 DNA sequence: TGCGCCAGCAGCAGCGGGACAATCGATTCACCCCTCCACTTT. The encoded protein is CASSSGTIDSPLHF.

This CDR3 reads CASLGQGAGGIQPQHF. As DNA, the CDR3 is TGTGCCAGCCTTGGGCAGGGCGCAGGGGGAATACAGCCCCAGCATTTT. The chain employs TRBV21-1 and TRBJ1-5; TRBD1, the table's D call, lacks a check against the DNA. TRBV21-1 is a pseudogene segment. The CDR3 is made up of 16 amino acids.

The chain carries TRBV14 and TRBJ2-5; 7 nucleotides match TRBD2. From germline, CDR1 is SGHDN and CDR2 FVKESK. This CDR3 is built from 14 residues. The J segment lost 1 base and the V segment lost 4 bases, leaving 3 bases of the junction unmatched. CDR3 sequence reads: CASSPPSGQETQYF. Here the CDR3 DNA reads TGTGCCAGCAGCCCACCTAGCGGCCAAGAGACCCAGTACTTC.

The gene calls are TRBV5-1 and TRBJ2-5, with D unclear. Trimming pared 7 bases from V and 0 bases from J, leaving 7 bases between. Germline V lookup: CDR1 SGHRS, CDR2 YFSETQ. The CDR3 is 12 residues long. DNA for the CDR3: TGCGCCAGCCACAGAAACCAAGAGACCCAGTACTTC. Translated, it gives CASHRNQETQYF.